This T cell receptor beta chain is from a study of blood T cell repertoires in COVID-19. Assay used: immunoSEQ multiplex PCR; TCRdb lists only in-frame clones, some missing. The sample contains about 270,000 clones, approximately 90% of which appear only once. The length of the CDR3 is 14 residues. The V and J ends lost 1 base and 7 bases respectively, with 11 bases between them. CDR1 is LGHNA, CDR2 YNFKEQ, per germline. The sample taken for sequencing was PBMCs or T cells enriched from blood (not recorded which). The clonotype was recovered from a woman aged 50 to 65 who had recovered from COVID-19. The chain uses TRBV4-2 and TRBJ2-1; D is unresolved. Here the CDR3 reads CASSQVGQVNEQFF. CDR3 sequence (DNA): TGTGCCAGCAGCCAAGTCGGTCAAGTTAATGAGCAGTTCTTC.